One T cell receptor (beta chain) is described in this entry. Its cognate antigen is unknown. The data were taken from a study of response to subunit inactivated influenza vaccine. General study results and limits: That few new T cells are recruited by each seasonal influenza vaccination was the authors' suggestion.

The CDR3 is made up of 15 amino acids. Germline-derived CDR1 and CDR2 are LGHDT and YNNKEL (reference sequence). The V gene lost 0 bases and the J gene lost 4 bases, with 12 bases spanning the gap. TCRdb recomputed calls from the RT-PCR reads with MiXCR, one row per CDR3 protein. The sample records roughly 650,000 distinct CDR3 sequences, around a sixth being singletons. The source of this sequence is a man aged 45 to 65 who received an inactivated influenza vaccine. V usage is TRBV3-1 and J usage is TRBJ1-2; weak D call: TRBD1 (5 bases). This specimen was PBMCs from blood, taken roughly 12 days after vaccination. The CDR3 nucleotides are TGTGCCAGCAGCCAAGAGTCGGGGCGCGCCTATGGCTACACCTTC. Encoded protein: CASSQESGRAYGYTF.